The entry that follows covers one T cell receptor beta chain sequence. Data came from immunoSEQ multiplex PCR; TCRdb stores just in-frame clones and leaves some out. The sample gives 300,000 to 400,000 clones, roughly 86% of which show up once; around 7.9% is in the top ten. The trim removed 0 bases at V and 4 bases at J, leaving 3 bases unmatched. In germline, CDR1 is SGHRS, CDR2 YFSETQ. The CDR3 loop spans 14 amino acids. These data are taken from a study of blood T cell repertoires in COVID-19. The V gene is TRBV5-1, the J gene TRBJ2-5, with TRBD2 identical over 7 bases. Sequenced: peripheral blood. The sequence came from a woman in her 70s with COVID-19, enrolled during active disease. The CDR3 loop is CASSLGGGGETQYF. DNA for the CDR3: TGCGCCAGCAGCTTGGGCGGGGGAGGAGAGACCCAGTACTTC.